The clone carrying this TCR beta chain was counted a few times. Its antigen is unknown. Using immunoSEQ multiplex PCR, the repertoire was profiled, and TCRdb retains in-frame clones only, with some absent. Here the sample spans some 630,000 clones, 95% to 97% being singletons. Germline V gene data show CDR1 as GTSNPN and CDR2 as SVGIG (reference sequence). CDR3 size: 13 residues. Between the trimmed V and J ends, which lost 3 bases and 0 bases, there was a span of 8 bases. These data belong to a study of shared clonotypes between healthy human individuals. Study-level results: Among non-shared clonotypes, generation probabilities were lower than among those shared by all four donors.

The naive CD8 population came from CD45RO-negative cells selected for CCR7, without terminally differentiated effector memory CD45RA+ cells. The healthy adult donors were HIV-negative and reported no recent acute infections or vaccinations. The source of this sequence is a woman under 40 in good health. The chain employs TRBV30 and TRBJ1-1; no clear D. Sequenced: naive CD8+ T cells sorted from blood. CDR3 DNA: TGTGCCTGGAGCCCGGATATGAACACTGAAGCTTTCTTT. Translated: CAWSPDMNTEAFF. Variable domain in full (rest from reference TRBV30 and TRBJ1-1): SQTIHQWPATLVQPVGSPLSLECTVEGTSNPNLYWYRQAAGRGLQLLFYSVGIGQISSEVPQNLSASRPQDRQFILSSKKLLLSDSGFYLCAWSPDMNTEAFFGQGTRLTVV.